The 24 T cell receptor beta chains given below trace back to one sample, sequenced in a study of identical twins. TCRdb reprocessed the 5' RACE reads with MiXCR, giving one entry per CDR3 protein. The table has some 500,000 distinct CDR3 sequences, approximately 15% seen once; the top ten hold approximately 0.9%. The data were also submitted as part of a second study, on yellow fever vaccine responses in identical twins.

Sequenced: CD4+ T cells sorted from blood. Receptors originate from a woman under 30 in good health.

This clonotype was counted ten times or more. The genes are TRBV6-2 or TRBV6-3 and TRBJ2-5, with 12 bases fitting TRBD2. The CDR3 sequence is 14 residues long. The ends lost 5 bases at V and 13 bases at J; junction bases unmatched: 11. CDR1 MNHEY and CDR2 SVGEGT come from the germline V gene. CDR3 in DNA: TGTGCCAGCAGTCCCGCCGCAGGACTAGCGGGGTTGTACTTC. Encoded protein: CASSPAAGLAGLYF.

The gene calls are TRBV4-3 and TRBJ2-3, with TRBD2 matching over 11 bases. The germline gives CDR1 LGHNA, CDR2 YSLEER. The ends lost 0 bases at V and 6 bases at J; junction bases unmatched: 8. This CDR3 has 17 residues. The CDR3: CASSQDLAGGLSDTQYF. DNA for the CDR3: TGCGCCAGCAGCCAAGATCTAGCGGGAGGCCTCTCTGATACGCAGTATTTT.

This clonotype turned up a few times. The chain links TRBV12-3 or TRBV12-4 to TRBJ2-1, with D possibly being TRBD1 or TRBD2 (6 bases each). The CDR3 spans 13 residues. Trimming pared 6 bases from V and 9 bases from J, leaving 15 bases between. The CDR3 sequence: CASSHPGASEQFF. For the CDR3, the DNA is TGTGCCAGCAGCCACCCGGGGGCCAGTGAGCAGTTCTTC.

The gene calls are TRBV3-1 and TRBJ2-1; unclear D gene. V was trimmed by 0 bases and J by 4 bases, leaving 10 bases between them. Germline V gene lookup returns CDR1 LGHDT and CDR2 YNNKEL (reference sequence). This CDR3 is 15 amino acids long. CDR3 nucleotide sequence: TGTGCCAGCAGCCAAGAGCCTACATTGTACAATGAGCAGTTCTTC. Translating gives CASSQEPTLYNEQFF.

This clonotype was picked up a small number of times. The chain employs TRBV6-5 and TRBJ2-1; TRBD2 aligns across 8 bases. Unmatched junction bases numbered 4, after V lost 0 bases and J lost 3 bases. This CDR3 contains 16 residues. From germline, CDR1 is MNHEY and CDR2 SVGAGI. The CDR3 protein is CASSYSMRGDYNEQFF. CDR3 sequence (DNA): TGTGCCAGCAGTTACTCGATGCGGGGGGACTACAATGAGCAGTTCTTC.

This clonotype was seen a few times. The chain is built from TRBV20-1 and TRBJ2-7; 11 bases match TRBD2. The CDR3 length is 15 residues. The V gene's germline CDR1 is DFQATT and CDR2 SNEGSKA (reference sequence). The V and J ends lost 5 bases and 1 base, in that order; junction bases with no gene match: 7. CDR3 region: CSADDGTSGSYEQYF. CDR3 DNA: TGCAGTGCTGACGACGGGACTAGCGGTTCCTACGAGCAGTACTTC.

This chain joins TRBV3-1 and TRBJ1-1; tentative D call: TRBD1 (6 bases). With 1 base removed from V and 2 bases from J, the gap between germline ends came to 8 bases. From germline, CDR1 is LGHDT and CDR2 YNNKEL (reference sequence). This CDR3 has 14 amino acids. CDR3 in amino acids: CASSQAQGNTEAFF. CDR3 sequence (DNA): TGTGCCAGCAGCCAAGCACAGGGCAACACTGAAGCTTTCTTT.

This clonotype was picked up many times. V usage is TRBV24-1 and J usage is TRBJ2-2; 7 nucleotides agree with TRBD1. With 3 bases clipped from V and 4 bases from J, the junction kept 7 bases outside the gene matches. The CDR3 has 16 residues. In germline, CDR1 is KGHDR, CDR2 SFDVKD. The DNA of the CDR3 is TGTGCCACCAGTGATACCGACAGGGCCGGCACCGGGGAGCTGTTTTTT. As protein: CATSDTDRAGTGELFF.

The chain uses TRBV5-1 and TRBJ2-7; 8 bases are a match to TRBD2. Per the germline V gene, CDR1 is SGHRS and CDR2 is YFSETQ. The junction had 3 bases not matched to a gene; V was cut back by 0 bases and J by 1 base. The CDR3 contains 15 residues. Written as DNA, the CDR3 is TGCGCCAGCAGCTTGGGTGGCGGGAGGTCCTACGAGCAGTACTTC. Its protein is CASSLGGGRSYEQYF. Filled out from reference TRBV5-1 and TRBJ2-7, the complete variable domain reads KAGVTQTPRYLIKTRGQQVTLSCSPISGHRSVSWYQQTPGQGLQFLFEYFSETQRNKGNFPGRFSGRQFSNSRSEMNVSTLELGDSALYLCASSLGGGRSYEQYFGPGTRLTVT.

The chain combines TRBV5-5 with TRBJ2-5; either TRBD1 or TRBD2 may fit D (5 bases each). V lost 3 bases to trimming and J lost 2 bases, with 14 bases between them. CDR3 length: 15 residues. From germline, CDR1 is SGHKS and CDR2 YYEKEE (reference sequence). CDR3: CASSWGEGKQETQYF. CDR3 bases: TGTGCCAGCAGCTGGGGCGAGGGTAAACAAGAGACCCAGTACTTC. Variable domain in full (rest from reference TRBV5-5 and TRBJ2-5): DAGVTQSPTHLIKTRGQQVTLRCSPISGHKSVSWYQQVLGQGPQFIFQYYEKEERGRGNFPDRFSARQFPNYSSELNVNALLLGDSALYLCASSWGEGKQETQYFGPGTRLLVL.

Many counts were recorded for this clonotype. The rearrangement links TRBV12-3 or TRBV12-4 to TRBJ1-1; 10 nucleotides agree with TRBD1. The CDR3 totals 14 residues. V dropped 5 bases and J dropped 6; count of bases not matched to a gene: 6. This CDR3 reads CASSPRTGGPEAFF. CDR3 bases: TGTGCCAGCAGTCCCCGGACAGGGGGGCCTGAAGCTTTCTTT.

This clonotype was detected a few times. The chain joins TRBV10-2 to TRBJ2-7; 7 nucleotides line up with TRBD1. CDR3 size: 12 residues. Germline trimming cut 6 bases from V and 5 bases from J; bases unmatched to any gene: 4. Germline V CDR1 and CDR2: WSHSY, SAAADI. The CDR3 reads CASRRQGDEQYF. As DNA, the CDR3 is TGCGCCAGCAGACGACAGGGTGACGAGCAGTACTTC.

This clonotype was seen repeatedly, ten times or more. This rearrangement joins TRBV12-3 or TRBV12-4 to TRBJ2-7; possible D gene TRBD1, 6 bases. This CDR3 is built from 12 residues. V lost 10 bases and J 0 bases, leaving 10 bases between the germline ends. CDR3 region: CATTGSSYEQYF. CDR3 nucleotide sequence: TGTGCCACCACAGGGAGCTCCTACGAGCAGTACTTC.

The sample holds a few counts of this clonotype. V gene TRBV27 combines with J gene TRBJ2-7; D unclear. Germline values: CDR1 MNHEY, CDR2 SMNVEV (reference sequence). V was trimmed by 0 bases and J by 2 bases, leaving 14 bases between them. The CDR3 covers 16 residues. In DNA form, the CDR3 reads TGTGCCAGCAGTTTATCGATCGGCAGGTCGCCCTACGAGCAGTACTTC. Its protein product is CASSLSIGRSPYEQYF.

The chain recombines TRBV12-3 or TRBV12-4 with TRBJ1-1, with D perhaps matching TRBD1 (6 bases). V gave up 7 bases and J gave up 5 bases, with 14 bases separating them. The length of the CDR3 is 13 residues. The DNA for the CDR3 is TGTGCCAGCAAAAGGGGGGAACTAACTGAAGCTTTCTTT. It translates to CASKRGELTEAFF.

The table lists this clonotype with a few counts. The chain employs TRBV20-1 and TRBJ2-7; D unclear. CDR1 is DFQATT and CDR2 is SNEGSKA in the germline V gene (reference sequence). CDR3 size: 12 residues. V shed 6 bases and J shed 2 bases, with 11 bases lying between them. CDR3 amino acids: CSARTVPYEQYF. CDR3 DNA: TGCAGTGCGCGGACGGTCCCCTACGAGCAGTACTTC.

The CDR3 DNA follows: TGTGCCAGCAGCTTAAGCGGGGATCGCTACGAGCAGTACTTC. Translated, it gives CASSLSGDRYEQYF. The rearrangement links TRBV11-1 to TRBJ2-7; 7 bases are shared with TRBD2. Per germline, CDR1 SGHAT and CDR2 FQDESV (reference sequence). The trim removed 2 bases at V and 3 bases at J, leaving 4 bases unmatched. The CDR3 extends over 14 amino acids.

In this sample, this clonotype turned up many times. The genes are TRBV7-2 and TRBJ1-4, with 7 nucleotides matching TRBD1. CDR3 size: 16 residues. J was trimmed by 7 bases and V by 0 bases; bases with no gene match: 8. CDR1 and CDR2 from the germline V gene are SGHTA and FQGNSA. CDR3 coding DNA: TGTGCCAGCAGCTTAGCACAGGGGCTCCTGGGTGAAAAACTGTTTTTT. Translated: CASSLAQGLLGEKLFF. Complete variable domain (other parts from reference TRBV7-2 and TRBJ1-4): GAGVSQSPSNKVTEKGKDVELRCDPISGHTALYWYRQSLGQGLEFLIYFQGNSAPDKSGLPSDRFSAERTGGSVSTLTIQRTQQEDSAVYLCASSLAQGLLGEKLFFGSGTQLSVL.

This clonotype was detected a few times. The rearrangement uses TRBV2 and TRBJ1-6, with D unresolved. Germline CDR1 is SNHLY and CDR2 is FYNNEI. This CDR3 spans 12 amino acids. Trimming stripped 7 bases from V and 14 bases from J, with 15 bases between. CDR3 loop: CASKAGISTLHF. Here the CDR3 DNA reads TGTGCCAGCAAGGCTGGGATTAGCACCCTCCACTTT.

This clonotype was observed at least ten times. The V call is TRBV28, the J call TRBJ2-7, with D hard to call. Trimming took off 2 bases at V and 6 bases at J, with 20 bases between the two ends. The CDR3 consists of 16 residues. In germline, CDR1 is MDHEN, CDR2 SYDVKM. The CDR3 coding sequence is TGTGCCAGCAGTTTACACCCCTCGGGCAGAAAGGGCGAGCAGTACTTC. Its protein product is CASSLHPSGRKGEQYF.

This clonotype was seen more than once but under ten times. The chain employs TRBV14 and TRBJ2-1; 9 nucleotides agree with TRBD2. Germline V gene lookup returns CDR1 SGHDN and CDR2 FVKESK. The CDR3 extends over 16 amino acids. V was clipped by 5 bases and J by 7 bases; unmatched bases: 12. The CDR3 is CASSSPLAGMSNEQFF. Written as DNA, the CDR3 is TGTGCCAGCAGCTCCCCTCTAGCGGGAATGAGTAATGAGCAGTTCTTC.

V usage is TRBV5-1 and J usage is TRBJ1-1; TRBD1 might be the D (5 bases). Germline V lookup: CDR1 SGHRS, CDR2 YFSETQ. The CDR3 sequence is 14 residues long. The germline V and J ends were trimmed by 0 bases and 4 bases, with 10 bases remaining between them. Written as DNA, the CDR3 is TGCGCCAGCAGCTTGGCGGGGGAAAGCACTGAAGCTTTCTTT. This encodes CASSLAGESTEAFF. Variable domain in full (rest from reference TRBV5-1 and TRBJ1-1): KAGVTQTPRYLIKTRGQQVTLSCSPISGHRSVSWYQQTPGQGLQFLFEYFSETQRNKGNFPGRFSGRQFSNSRSEMNVSTLELGDSALYLCASSLAGESTEAFFGQGTRLTVV.

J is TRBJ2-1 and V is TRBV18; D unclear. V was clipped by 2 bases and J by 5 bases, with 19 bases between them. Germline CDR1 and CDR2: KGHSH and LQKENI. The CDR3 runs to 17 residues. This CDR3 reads CASSPATQPGRHNEQFF. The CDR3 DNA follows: TGTGCCAGCTCACCAGCAACACAGCCAGGAAGGCACAATGAGCAGTTCTTC.

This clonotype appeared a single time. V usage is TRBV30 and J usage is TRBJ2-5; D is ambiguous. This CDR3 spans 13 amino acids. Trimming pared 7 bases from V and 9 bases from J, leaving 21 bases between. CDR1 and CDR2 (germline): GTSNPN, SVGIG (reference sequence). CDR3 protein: CAFSKNREPAQYF. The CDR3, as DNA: TGTGCCTTCTCGAAGAATCGAGAACCGGCCCAGTACTTC.